This TCR beta chain was sequenced for a study of cytomegalovirus exposure and HLA in healthy donors. Whole-study context: It was reported in a later analysis that the same platform had been used for the roughly 130 validation repertoires as for the roughly 700 first-cohort repertoires.

Germline V CDR1 and CDR2: LNHDA, SQIVND (reference sequence). The germline V and J ends were trimmed by 2 bases and 4 bases, with 14 bases remaining between them. CDR3 length: 15 residues. Clones were sequenced by immunoSEQ multiplex PCR, and TCRdb holds only the in-frame ones, with some missing. The table has about 110,000 clones, 89% seen once. Turning to this clone: What it binds is unknown.

Study-level results: Rare TCR sequences predominated, though certain public TCRs were found in many donors. In vitro checks showed that a few CMV-associated chains really do target CMV antigens. Cytomegalovirus association was listed for 164 TCR beta chains.

This sequence originates from a woman under 30 in good health and CMV-seronegative. Sequenced: PBMCs. The chain couples TRBV19 to TRBJ1-2; D unresolved. CDR3 protein: CASSIRGEEGYGYTF. DNA for the CDR3: TGTGCCAGTAGTATACGCGGGGAAGAGGGCTATGGCTACACCTTC.